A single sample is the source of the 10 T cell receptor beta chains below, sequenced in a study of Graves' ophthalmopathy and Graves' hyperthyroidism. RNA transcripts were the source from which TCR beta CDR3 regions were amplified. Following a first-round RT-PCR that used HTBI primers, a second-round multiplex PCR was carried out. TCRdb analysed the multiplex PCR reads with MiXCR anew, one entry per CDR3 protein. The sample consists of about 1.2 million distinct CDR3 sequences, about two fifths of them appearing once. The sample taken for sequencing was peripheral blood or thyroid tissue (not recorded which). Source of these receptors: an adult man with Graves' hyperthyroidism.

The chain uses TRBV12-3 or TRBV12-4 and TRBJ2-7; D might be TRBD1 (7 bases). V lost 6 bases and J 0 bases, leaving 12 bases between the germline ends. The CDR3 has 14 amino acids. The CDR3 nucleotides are TGTGCCAGCAGGGCGCGGGACAGCTCCTACGAGCAGTACTTC. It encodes CASRARDSSYEQYF.

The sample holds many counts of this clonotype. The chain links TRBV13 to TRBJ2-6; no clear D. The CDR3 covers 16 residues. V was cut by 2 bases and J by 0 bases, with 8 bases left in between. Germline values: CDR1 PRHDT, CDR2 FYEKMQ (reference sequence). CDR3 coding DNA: TGTGCCAGCAGCTTACAGCTAGACTCTGGGGCCAACGTCCTGACTTTC. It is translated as CASSLQLDSGANVLTF.

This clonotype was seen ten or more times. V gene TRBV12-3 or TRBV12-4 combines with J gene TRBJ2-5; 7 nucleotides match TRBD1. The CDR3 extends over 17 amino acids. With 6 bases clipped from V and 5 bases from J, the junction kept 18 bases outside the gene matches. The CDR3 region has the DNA TGTGCCAGCAGCCTGCAGATCCGACGACAGGGTTTGGAGACCCAGTACTTC. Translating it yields CASSLQIRRQGLETQYF.

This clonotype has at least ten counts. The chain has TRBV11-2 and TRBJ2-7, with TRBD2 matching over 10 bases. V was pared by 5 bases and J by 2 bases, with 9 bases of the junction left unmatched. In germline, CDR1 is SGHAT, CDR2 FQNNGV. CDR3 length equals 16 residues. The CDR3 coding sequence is TGTGCCAGCAGCCCACAGACTAGCGGGTGGACCTACGAGCAGTACTTC. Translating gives CASSPQTSGWTYEQYF.

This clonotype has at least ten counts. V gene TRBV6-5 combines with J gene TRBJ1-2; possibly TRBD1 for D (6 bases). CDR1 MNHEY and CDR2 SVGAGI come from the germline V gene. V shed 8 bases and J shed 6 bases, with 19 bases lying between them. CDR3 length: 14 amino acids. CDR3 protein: CASCGRGEGNGYTF. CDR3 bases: TGTGCCAGCTGTGGCAGGGGCGAGGGAAATGGCTACACCTTC.

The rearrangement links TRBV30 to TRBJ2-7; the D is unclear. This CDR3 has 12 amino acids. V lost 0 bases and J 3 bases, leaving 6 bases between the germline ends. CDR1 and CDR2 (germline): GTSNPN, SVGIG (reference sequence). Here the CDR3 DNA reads TGTGCCTGGAGTGTCGGAGTCTACGAGCAGTACTTC. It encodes CAWSVGVYEQYF.

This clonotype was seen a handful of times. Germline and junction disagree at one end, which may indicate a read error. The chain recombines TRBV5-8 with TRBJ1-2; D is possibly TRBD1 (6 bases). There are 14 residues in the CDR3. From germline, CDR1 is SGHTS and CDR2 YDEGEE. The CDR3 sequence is CASSQDINRDGYTF. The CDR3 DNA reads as TGCGCCAGCAGCCAAGATATAAACAGGGATGGCTACACCTTC. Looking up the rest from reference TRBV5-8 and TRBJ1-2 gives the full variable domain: EAGVTQSPTHLIKTRGQQATLRCSPISGHTSVYWYQQALGLGLQFLLWYDEGEERNRGNFPPRFSGRQFPNYSSELNVNALELEDSALYLCASSQDINRDGYTFGSGTRLTVV.

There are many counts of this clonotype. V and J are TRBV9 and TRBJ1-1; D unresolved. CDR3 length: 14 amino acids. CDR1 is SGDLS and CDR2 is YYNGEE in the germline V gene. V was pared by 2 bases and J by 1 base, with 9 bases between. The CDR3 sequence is CASSVREGNTEAFF. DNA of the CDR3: TGTGCCAGCAGCGTGCGGGAGGGGAACACTGAAGCTTTCTTT.

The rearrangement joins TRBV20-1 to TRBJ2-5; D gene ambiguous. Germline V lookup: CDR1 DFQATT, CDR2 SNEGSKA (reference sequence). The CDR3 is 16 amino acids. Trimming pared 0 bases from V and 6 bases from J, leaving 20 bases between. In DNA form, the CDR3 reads TGCAGTGCTAGAGAGTCCTGGTTACTTGACGATAAGACCCAGTACTTC. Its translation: CSARESWLLDDKTQYF.

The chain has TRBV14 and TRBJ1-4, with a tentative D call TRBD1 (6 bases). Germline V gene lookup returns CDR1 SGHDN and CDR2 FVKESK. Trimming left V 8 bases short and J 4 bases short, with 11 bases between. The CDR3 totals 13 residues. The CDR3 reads CASQGWDNEKLFF. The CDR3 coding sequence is TGTGCCAGCCAGGGGTGGGATAATGAAAAACTGTTTTTT.